Each of the 10 T cell receptor beta chains below was sequenced from the same sample in a study of beta chain features in type 1 diabetes. All of the isolated RNA was reverse transcribed, so expressed TCRB transcripts were sequenced. Assay: immunoSEQ multiplex PCR; the TCRdb copy retains only in-frame clones and omits some. Of 850,000 to 900,000 clones listed, roughly 16% are singletons. The sample taken for sequencing was naive CD4+ T cells from blood. The receptors here all came from a woman between 18 and 29 years old in good health.

Only a few counts were recorded for this clone. J is TRBJ1-1 and V is TRBV2, with a possible D match to TRBD1 (5 bases). Trimming took 6 bases from V and 4 from J, leaving 15 bases between them. Germline V gene data show CDR1 as SNHLY and CDR2 as FYNNEI. The CDR3 runs to 14 residues. CDR3 nucleotides: TGTGCCAGCAGATGGGGCAGGGAGGCCACTGAAGCTTTCTTT. Its translation is CASRWGREATEAFF. Variable domain in full (rest from reference TRBV2 and TRBJ1-1): EPEVTQTPSHQVTQMGQEVILRCVPISNHLYFYWYRQILGQKVEFLVSFYNNEISEKSEIFDDQFSVERPDGSNFTLKIRSTKLEDSAMYFCASRWGREATEAFFGQGTRLTVV.

This clone has more than one count but fewer than ten. The chain recombines TRBV10-3 with TRBJ1-2; D not certain. Trimming cost V 3 bases and J 1 base, with 6 bases left between them. The germline gives CDR1 ENHRY, CDR2 SYGVKD. The CDR3 covers 13 residues. As DNA, the CDR3 is TGTGCCATCAGTGAATTCGATAACTATGGCTACACCTTC. It yields the protein CAISEFDNYGYTF.

This clone was found a few times. The gene calls are TRBV5-4 and TRBJ2-1; D gene ambiguous. Germline V gene data show CDR1 as SGHNT and CDR2 as YYREEE (reference sequence). The CDR3 contains 16 residues. Between the trimmed V and J ends, which lost 4 bases and 0 bases, there was a span of 14 bases. CDR3: CASSPFGPSSYNEQFF. For the CDR3, the DNA is TGTGCCAGCAGCCCTTTTGGGCCTAGCTCCTACAATGAGCAGTTCTTC.

This chain uses TRBV27 with TRBJ2-5; D call uncertain. The germline gives CDR1 MNHEY, CDR2 SMNVEV (reference sequence). V was trimmed by 1 base and J by 4 bases, leaving 10 bases between them. The length of the CDR3 is 14 residues. This CDR3 reads CASSLYRVGETQYF. DNA of the CDR3: TGTGCCAGCAGTTTATATCGGGTTGGAGAGACCCAGTACTTC.

This clone turned up a few times. The same CDR3 is also encoded by other DNA sequences in this sample. The chain combines TRBV7-6 with TRBJ2-3; D remains ambiguous. The V end lost 2 bases, the J end lost 6 bases, and 6 bases lay between the germline ends. The germline CDR1 and CDR2 sequences are SGHVS and FNYEAQ. The CDR3 totals 12 residues. The CDR3 spells CASSLSGDTQYF. The CDR3 nucleotides read TGTGCCAGCAGCTTAAGTGGGGATACGCAGTATTTT.

A few counts support this clone. V usage is TRBV7-2 and J usage is TRBJ2-7; D unclear. CDR3 length equals 15 residues. V lost 1 base and J 2 bases, leaving 12 bases between the germline ends. In germline, CDR1 is SGHTA, CDR2 FQGNSA. The DNA for the CDR3 is TGTGCCAGCAGCTTAGGGCCCACGGAAACCTACGAGCAGTACTTC. Translated: CASSLGPTETYEQYF.

V usage is TRBV13 and J usage is TRBJ1-2; D uncertain. This CDR3 region has 14 residues. Looked up from germline, CDR1 is PRHDT and CDR2 is FYEKMQ (reference sequence). Trimming pared 0 bases from V and 4 bases from J, leaving 9 bases between. CDR3 in DNA: TGTGCCAGCAGCTTAGGGGGGATGTCCTATGGCTACACCTTC. Translated: CASSLGGMSYGYTF.

This clone has more than one count but fewer than ten. The chain joins TRBV29-1 to TRBJ2-3; D gene unclear. This CDR3 has 13 amino acids. Germline V gives CDR1 SQVTM, CDR2 ANQGSEA. Trimming took off 1 base at V and 3 bases at J, with 8 bases between the two ends. The CDR3 nucleotides read TGCAGCGTTGAAGGAGGCACAACAGATACGCAGTATTTT. Protein product: CSVEGGTTDTQYF.

This clone was counted between two and nine times. The chain couples TRBV29-1 to TRBJ2-5; the D gene is possibly TRBD2 (6 bases). Trimming pared 3 bases from V and 0 bases from J, leaving 11 bases between. The CDR3 runs 14 residues. Germline values: CDR1 SQVTM, CDR2 ANQGSEA. Written as DNA, the CDR3 is TGCAGCGTTGATATGGGCGGGAACCAAGAGACCCAGTACTTC. Translated: CSVDMGGNQETQYF. Together with reference TRBV29-1 and TRBJ2-5, the CDR3 gives the full variable domain: SAVISQKPSRDICQRGTSLTIQCQVDSQVTMMFWYRQQPGQSLTLIATANQGSEATYESGFVIDKFPISRPNLTFSTLTVSNMSPEDSSIYLCSVDMGGNQETQYFGPGTRLLVL.

CDR3 coding DNA: TGTGCCAGCAGCCAGGGACTAGCGACGCCCGTCACAGATACGCAGTATTTT. Amino acids: CASSQGLATPVTDTQYF. V and J are TRBV14 and TRBJ2-3; 10 bases agree with TRBD2. V shed 3 bases and J 2 bases; nucleotides not matched to a gene: 8. CDR3 length: 17 residues. CDR1 is SGHDN, CDR2 FVKESK, per germline.